A selection of T cell receptor beta chains follows, all from one sample in a study of T cells in Graves' hyperthyroidism and ophthalmopathy. In TCRdb, the multiplex PCR reads were re-called with MiXCR into one record per CDR3 protein. The data hold about 500,000 distinct CDR3 sequences, with around 43% observed a single time. Sequencing was performed on peripheral blood or thyroid tissue (not recorded which). The receptors here all came from an adult woman with Graves' disease, either hyperthyroidism or ophthalmopathy (not recorded which). Both conserved end residues are part of each CDR3. The D gene is left open where the match is weak. Clone sizes are given selectively: once, few, many, or a class where the clone is expanded.

v_gene	d_gene	j_gene	abundance	CDR3nt	CDR3aa
TRBV12-3/TRBV12-4	NA	TRBJ1-5	many	TGTGCCAGCAGTTTTAGGGGTGGTAGCAATCAGCCCCAGCATTTT	CASSFRGGSNQPQHF
TRBV4-1	NA	TRBJ1-1	NA	TGCGCCAGCAGCCACCCCGGCCGTGGGGCCACTGAAGCTTTCTTT	CASSHPGRGATEAFF
TRBV29-1	TRBD1	TRBJ2-5	NA	TGCAGCGTCCCACAGGGGGACCAAGAGACCCAGTACTTC	CSVPQGDQETQYF
TRBV6-6	NA	TRBJ2-7	many	TGTGCCAGCAGCACCACAGGGCTCCTATCCTACGAGCAGTACTTC	CASSTTGLLSYEQYF
TRBV20-1	NA	TRBJ1-1	NA	TGCAGTGCTGTCCGACTGAGACGCCGTCATACTGAAGCTTTCTTT	CSAVRLRRRHTEAFF
TRBV5-1	NA	TRBJ1-4	many	TGCGCCAGCAGCTTGGGCCAGACCTCTGGTGAAAAACTGTTTTTT	CASSLGQTSGEKLFF
TRBV12-3/TRBV12-4	TRBD1	TRBJ1-5	many	TGTGCCAGCTCCGGGACAGGCCCAAATCAGCCCCAGCATTTT	CASSGTGPNQPQHF
TRBV19	NA	TRBJ2-7	NA	TGTGCCACCGAGGACCTTAGCTCCTACGAGCAGTACTTC	CATEDLSSYEQYF
TRBV6-1	NA	TRBJ2-2	NA	TGTGCCAGCAGTGAAATTGGGACGAACACCGGGGAGCTGTTTTTT	CASSEIGTNTGELFF
TRBV15	NA	TRBJ2-7	few	TGTGCCACCAGCAGAGATCAGAACAGCCACGAGCAGTACTTC	CATSRDQNSHEQYF
TRBV11-2	NA	TRBJ1-4	NA	TGTGCCAGCAGCTTAGGGGGGGGGACTGAAAAACTGTTTTTT	CASSLGGGTEKLFF
TRBV20-1	NA	TRBJ1-1	few	TGCAGTGCTAGAGATGCAAGGATGAACACTGAAGCTTTCTTT	CSARDARMNTEAFF
TRBV9	NA	TRBJ2-5	NA	TGTGCCAGCAGCCGGGGTTCCGGGATGGAGACCCAGTACTTC	CASSRGSGMETQYF
TRBV10-3	TRBD2	TRBJ2-2	once	TGTGCCATCAGCCCCGGACTAGCGGAGAACACCGGGGAGCTGTTTTTT	CAISPGLAENTGELFF
TRBV20-1	TRBD1	TRBJ2-7	many	TGCAGTGCTAGAGATGGAGGAGGACAGGGGACCTACGAGCAGTACTTC	CSARDGGGQGTYEQYF
TRBV25-1	NA	TRBJ1-4	NA	TGTGCCAGCAGTGAGACACGTGATAATGAAAAACTGTTTTTT	CASSETRDNEKLFF
TRBV29-1	TRBD1	TRBJ2-5	NA	TGCAGCGTTGGGGGCCACAGGGGGTTCCAGTACTTC	CSVGGHRGFQYF
TRBV20-1	TRBD1	TRBJ1-4	NA	TGCAGTGCTTGGGACAGTAACCTTGAAAAACTGTTTTTT	CSAWDSNLEKLFF
TRBV20-1	NA	TRBJ1-6	many	TGCAGTGCCGAAGTCCAGGGAGGATCACCCCTCCACTTT	CSAEVQGGSPLHF
TRBV12-3/TRBV12-4	TRBD1	TRBJ1-1	NA	TGTGCCAGCGGATTACAGGGGGCATGGACTGAAGCTTTCTTT	CASGLQGAWTEAFF
TRBV19	NA	TRBJ1-2	many	TGTGCCAGTAGTATCGCAGGATATGGGAACTATGGCTACACCTTC	CASSIAGYGNYGYTF
TRBV5-1	TRBD1	TRBJ1-3	NA	TGCGCCAGCTCTGAGGGGACAGGTCTGAACTCTGGAAACACCATATATTTT	CASSEGTGLNSGNTIYF
TRBV10-3	TRBD1	TRBJ2-5	many	TGTGCCATCAAATCAGGGGGCCTGGAGACCCAGTACTTC	CAIKSGGLETQYF
TRBV9	NA	TRBJ2-7	NA	TGTGCCAGCAGCTTAGGCCCCAGAAAAACCTACGAGCAGTACTTC	CASSLGPRKTYEQYF
TRBV9	NA	TRBJ2-5	many	TGTGCCAGCAGCCAAGGCGGTCAATCGGAGACCCAGTACTTC	CASSQGGQSETQYF
TRBV20-1	NA	TRBJ1-3	many	TGCAGTGCTAGAGTTGACAGCGCCAACACCATATATTTT	CSARVDSANTIYF
TRBV7-9	NA	TRBJ2-7	many	TGTGCCAGCAGCCGGTTCTCCTCCGAGCAGTACTTC	CASSRFSSEQYF
TRBV7-9	NA	TRBJ1-5	many	TGTGCCAGCAGCTTTAGCACACCGAATCAGCCCCAGCATTTT	CASSFSTPNQPQHF
TRBV4-3	NA	TRBJ1-6	few	TGCGCCAGCAGCCAAGAGACCGGGCAGGAAGGTTTTTCACCCCTCCACTTT	CASSQETGQEGFSPLHF
TRBV9	NA	TRBJ1-4	NA	TGTGCCAGCAGCGCACAGAGTGGGGCTAATGAAAAACTGTTTTTT	CASSAQSGANEKLFF
TRBV2	TRBD1	TRBJ1-3	NA	TGTGCCAGCGTTGGACAGGGATCTGGAAACACCATATATTTT	CASVGQGSGNTIYF
TRBV9	TRBD1	TRBJ1-6	NA	TGTGCCAGCAGCCTCACCGGGACAGGGGATTCACCCCTCCACTTT	CASSLTGTGDSPLHF
TRBV19	TRBD1	TRBJ1-2	NA	TGTGCCAGTACCATCGGGACAGCCTATGGCTACACCTTC	CASTIGTAYGYTF
TRBV11-1	NA	TRBJ1-1	once	TGTGCCACAGGGGCGATGTCATCCACTGAAGCTTTCTTT	CATGAMSSTEAFF
TRBV18	NA	TRBJ1-2	many	TGTGCCAGCTCCACGGACGGACTCTATGGCTACACCTTC	CASSTDGLYGYTF
TRBV5-1	NA	TRBJ2-7	NA	TGCGCCAGCAGCCTCCGCGGGACTGGGGTCGGCGAGCAGTACTTC	CASSLRGTGVGEQYF
TRBV19	NA	TRBJ1-2	many	TGTGCCAGTAGTATAACCCGAGGACGGAACTATGGCTACACCTTC	CASSITRGRNYGYTF
TRBV19	NA	TRBJ2-5	many	TGTGCCAGTAGTCCGGACTCCCTTAGGGGAGAGACCCAGTACTTC	CASSPDSLRGETQYF
TRBV29-1	TRBD1	TRBJ1-1	many	TGCAGCGTTCTCGGACAGGGGGCGTCTGAAGCTTTCTTT	CSVLGQGASEAFF
TRBV10-3	NA	TRBJ2-7	NA	TGTGCCATCAGTCCCGGGGGTGCAGGGCACTTTTACGAGCAGTACTTC	CAISPGGAGHFYEQYF
TRBV29-1	NA	TRBJ2-6	many	TGCAGCGTTGGGTTACGGGGATCTGGGGCCAACGTCCTGACTTTC	CSVGLRGSGANVLTF
TRBV13	NA	TRBJ2-7	many	TGTGCCAGCAGCCCTAATTCCCCATACGAGCAGTACTTC	CASSPNSPYEQYF
TRBV29-1	TRBD2	TRBJ2-1	NA	TGCAGCGTTGGTCGGGGGGTCCCTCCCAATGAGCAGTTCTTC	CSVGRGVPPNEQFF
TRBV12-3/TRBV12-4	TRBD1	TRBJ2-2	NA	TGTGCCAGCAGCTCCACGGACAGGCACACCGGGGAGCTGTTTTTT	CASSSTDRHTGELFF